Only a few counts were recorded for the clone carrying this T cell receptor (beta chain). Via MiXCR, TCRdb re-called the RT-PCR reads, giving one row per CDR3 protein. Of hundreds of thousands of distinct CDR3 sequences in the sample, around 11% are singletons; the top ten hold approximately 11%. Germline values: CDR1 MNHEY, CDR2 SVGEGT. The CDR3 runs 20 residues. Trimming removed 0 bases from V and 5 bases from J; junction bases left unmatched: 14. This sample is part of a study of response to subunit inactivated influenza vaccine. This same sample was also taken into another study, of T cells expressing NK-cell markers. That source notes: The authors made TCR beta cDNA libraries by 5'RACE template switching. This switching added a universal primer site and UMIs. The study found dominant NKG2C+ clonotypes at about 1.0-7.0% of CD8+ T cells in about 6 donors.

The chain carries TRBV6-2 or TRBV6-3 and TRBJ2-1; 12 bases align to TRBD2. The sequenced sample was PBMCs from blood, obtained on the day of vaccination. This receptor was identified in a man aged 50 to 60 who received an inactivated influenza vaccine. The CDR3 DNA follows: TGTGCCAGCAGTTACTCGATTAGTCTAGCGGGAGGGCTAGTTAACAATGAGCAGTTCTTC. It encodes CASSYSISLAGGLVNNEQFF.